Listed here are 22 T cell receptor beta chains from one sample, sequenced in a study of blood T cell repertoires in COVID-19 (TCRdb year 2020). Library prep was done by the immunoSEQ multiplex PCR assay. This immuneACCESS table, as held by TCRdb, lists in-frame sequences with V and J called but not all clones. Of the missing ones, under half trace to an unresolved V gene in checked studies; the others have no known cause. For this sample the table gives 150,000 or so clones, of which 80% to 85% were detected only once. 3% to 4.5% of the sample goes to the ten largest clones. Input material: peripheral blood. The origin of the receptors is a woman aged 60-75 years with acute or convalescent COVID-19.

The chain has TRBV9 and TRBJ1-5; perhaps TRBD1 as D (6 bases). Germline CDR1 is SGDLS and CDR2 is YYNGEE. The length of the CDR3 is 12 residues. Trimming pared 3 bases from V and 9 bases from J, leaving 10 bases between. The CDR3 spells CASSAPQGPQHF. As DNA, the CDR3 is TGTGCCAGCAGCGCACCACAGGGGCCCCAGCATTTT. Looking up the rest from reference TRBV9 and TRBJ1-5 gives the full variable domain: DSGVTQTPKHLITATGQRVTLRCSPRSGDLSVYWYQQSLDQGLQFLIQYYNGEERAKGNILERFSAQQFPDLHSELNLSSLELGDSALYFCASSAPQGPQHFGDGTRLSIL.

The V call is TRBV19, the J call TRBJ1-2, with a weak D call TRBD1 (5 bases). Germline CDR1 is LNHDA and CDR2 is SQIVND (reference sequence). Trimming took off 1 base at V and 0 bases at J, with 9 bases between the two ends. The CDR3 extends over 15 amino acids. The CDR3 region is CASSIGNRPNYGYTF. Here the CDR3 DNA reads TGTGCCAGTAGTATAGGGAACAGGCCTAACTATGGCTACACCTTC.

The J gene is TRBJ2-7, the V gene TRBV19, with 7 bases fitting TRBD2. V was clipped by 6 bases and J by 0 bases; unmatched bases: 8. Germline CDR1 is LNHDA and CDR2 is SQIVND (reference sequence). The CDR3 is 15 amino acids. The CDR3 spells CASSPLWEGSYEQYF. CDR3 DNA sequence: TGTGCCAGTAGCCCCCTTTGGGAGGGCTCCTACGAGCAGTACTTC.

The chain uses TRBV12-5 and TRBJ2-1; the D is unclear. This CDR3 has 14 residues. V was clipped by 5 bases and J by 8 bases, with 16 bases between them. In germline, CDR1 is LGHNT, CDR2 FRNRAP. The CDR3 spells CASGPGRPADEQFF. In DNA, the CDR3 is TGTGCTAGTGGTCCTGGCCGGCCCGCGGATGAGCAGTTCTTC. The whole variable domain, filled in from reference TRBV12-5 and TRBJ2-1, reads DARVTQTPRHKVTEMGQEVTMRCQPILGHNTVFWYRQTMMQGLELLAYFRNRAPLDDSGMPKDRFSAEMPDATLATLKIQPSEPRDSAVYFCASGPGRPADEQFFGPGTRLTVL.

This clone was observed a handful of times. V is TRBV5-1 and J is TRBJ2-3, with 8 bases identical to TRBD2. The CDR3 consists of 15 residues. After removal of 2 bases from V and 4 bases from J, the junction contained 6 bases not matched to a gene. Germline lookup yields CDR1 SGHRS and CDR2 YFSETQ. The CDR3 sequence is CASSFGRAGADTQYF. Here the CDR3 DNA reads TGCGCCAGCAGCTTCGGGAGGGCCGGAGCAGATACGCAGTATTTT.

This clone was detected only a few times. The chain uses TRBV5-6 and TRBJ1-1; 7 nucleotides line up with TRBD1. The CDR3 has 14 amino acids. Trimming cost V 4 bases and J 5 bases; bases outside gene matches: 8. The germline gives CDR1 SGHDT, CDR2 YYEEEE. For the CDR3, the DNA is TGTGCCAGCAGCCCGGTCAGGGGGACAACTGAAGCTTTCTTT. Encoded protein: CASSPVRGTTEAFF.

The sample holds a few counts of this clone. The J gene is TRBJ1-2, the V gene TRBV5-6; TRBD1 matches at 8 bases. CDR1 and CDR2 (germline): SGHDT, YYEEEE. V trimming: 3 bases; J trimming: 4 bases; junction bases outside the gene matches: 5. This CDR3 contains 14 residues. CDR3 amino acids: CASSSTGATYGYTF. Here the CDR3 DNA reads TGTGCCAGCAGCTCGACAGGGGCTACCTATGGCTACACCTTC.

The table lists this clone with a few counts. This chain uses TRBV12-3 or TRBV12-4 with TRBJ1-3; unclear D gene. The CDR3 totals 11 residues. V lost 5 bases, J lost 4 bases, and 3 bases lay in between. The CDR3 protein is CASSLGNTIYF. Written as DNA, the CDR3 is TGTGCCAGCAGTCTGGGAAACACCATATATTTT.

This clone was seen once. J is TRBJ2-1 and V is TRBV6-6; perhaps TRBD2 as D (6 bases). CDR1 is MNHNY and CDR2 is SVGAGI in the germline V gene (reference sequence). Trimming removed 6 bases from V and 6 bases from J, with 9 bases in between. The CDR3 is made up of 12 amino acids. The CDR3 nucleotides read TGTGCCAGCAGCTATAGCGGCAATGAGCAGTTCTTC. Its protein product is CASSYSGNEQFF.

Here the CDR3 reads CASSLGGQALNEKLFF. DNA for the CDR3: TGTGCCAGCAGCTTAGGTGGACAGGCCTTAAATGAAAAACTGTTTTTT. The V call is TRBV11-2, the J call TRBJ1-4; TRBD1 agrees at 7 bases. The CDR3 is made up of 16 amino acids. Germline V CDR1 and CDR2: SGHAT, FQNNGV. Trimming cost V 1 base and J 5 bases; bases outside gene matches: 7.

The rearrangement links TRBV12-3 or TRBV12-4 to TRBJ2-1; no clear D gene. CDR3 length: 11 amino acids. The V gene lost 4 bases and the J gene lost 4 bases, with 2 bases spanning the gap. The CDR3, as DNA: TGTGCCAGCAGTTCTTACAATGAGCAGTTCTTC. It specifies CASSSYNEQFF.

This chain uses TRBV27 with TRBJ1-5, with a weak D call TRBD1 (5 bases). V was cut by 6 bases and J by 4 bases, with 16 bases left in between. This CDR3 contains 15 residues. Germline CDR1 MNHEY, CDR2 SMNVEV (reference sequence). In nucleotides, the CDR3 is TGTGCCAGCAGCCGCGTCACAGGAGCGAATCAGCCCCAGCATTTT. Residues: CASSRVTGANQPQHF.

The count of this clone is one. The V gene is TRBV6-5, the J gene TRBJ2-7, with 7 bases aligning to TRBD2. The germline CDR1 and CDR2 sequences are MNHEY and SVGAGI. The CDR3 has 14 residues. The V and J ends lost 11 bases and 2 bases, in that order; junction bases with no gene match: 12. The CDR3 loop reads CAARGGRSTYEQYF. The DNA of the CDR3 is TGTGCCGCGCGGGGAGGGAGGAGTACCTACGAGCAGTACTTC.

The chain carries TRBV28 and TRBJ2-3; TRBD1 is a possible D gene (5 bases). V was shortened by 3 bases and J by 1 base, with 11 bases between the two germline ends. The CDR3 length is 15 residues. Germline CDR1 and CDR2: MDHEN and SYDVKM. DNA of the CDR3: TGTGCCAGCAGTTTGGTGGCAGGGCGCACAGATACGCAGTATTTT. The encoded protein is CASSLVAGRTDTQYF.

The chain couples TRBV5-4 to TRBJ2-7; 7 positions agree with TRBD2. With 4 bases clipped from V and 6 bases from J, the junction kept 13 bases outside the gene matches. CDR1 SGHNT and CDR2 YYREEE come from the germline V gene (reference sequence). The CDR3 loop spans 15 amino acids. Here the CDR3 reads CASSSQKGGRSEQYF. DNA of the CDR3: TGTGCCAGCAGCAGCCAGAAGGGCGGGAGATCCGAGCAGTACTTC.

The CDR3 here is CATSDQRQGVGETQYF. The CDR3 DNA is TGTGCCACCAGTGACCAACGACAGGGCGTCGGTGAGACCCAGTACTTC. The V and J genes are TRBV24-1 and TRBJ2-5; 7 bases line up with TRBD1. Germline V CDR1 and CDR2: KGHDR, SFDVKD. The CDR3 sequence is 16 residues long. V dropped 4 bases and J dropped 5; count of bases not matched to a gene: 12.

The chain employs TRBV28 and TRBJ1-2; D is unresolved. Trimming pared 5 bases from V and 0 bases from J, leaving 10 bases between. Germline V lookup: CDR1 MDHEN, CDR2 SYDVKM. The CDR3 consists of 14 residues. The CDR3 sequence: CASSLGRTNYGYTF. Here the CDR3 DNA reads TGTGCCAGCAGTCTCGGGAGGACTAACTATGGCTACACCTTC.

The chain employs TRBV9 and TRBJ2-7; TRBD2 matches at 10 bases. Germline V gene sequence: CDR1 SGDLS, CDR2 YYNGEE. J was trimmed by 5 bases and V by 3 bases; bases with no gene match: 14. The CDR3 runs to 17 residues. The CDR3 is CASSAGTSVRGVHEQYF. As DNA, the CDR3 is TGTGCCAGCAGCGCAGGGACTAGCGTCCGGGGGGTCCACGAGCAGTACTTC.

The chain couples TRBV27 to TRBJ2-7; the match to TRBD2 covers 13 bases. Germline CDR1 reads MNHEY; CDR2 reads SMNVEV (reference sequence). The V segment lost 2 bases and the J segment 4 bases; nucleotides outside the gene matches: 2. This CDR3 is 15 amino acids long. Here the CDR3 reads CASSLRLAGGYEQYF. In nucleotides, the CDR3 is TGTGCCAGCAGTTTAAGACTAGCGGGGGGATACGAGCAGTACTTC.

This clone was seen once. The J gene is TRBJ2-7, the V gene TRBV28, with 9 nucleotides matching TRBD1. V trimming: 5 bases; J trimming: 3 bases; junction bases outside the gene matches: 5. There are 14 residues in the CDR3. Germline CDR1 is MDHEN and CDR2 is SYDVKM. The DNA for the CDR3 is TGTGCCAGCAGTGAAACGGGACAGGGCTACGAGCAGTACTTC. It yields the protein CASSETGQGYEQYF.

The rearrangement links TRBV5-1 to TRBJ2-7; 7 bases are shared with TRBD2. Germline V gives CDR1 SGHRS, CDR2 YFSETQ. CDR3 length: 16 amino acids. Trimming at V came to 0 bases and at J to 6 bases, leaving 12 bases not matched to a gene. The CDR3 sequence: CASSLEGRESLSEQYF. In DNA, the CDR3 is TGCGCCAGCAGCTTGGAAGGGCGGGAGTCCCTATCCGAGCAGTACTTC.

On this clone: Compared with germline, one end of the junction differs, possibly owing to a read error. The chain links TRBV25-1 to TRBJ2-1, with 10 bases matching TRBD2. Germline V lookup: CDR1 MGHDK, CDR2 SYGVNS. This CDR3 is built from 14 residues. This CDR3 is CASSPAGGINEQFF. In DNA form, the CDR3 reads TGTGCTAGCAGCCCAGCGGGAGGGATCAATGAGCAGTTCTTC.